This section outlines one T cell receptor beta chain sequence together with its context. This entry comes from a study of blood T cell repertoires in COVID-19. TCRdb's copy holds only in-frame clones and misses some; the assay was immunoSEQ multiplex PCR. The table records over 250,000 clones, roughly nine tenths of them present only once. The specimen was peripheral blood. The sequence came from a man between 60 and 70 years old who had recovered from COVID-19.

The CDR3 here is CAIRGPKDPEQYF. The CDR3 nucleotides are TGTGCCATCAGGGGCCCAAAGGATCCCGAGCAGTACTTC. The chain uses TRBV10-3 and TRBJ2-7; D gene uncertain. V lost 6 bases, J lost 6 bases, and 15 bases lay in between. CDR3 length: 13 residues. The germline V gene encodes CDR1 ENHRY and CDR2 SYGVKD.